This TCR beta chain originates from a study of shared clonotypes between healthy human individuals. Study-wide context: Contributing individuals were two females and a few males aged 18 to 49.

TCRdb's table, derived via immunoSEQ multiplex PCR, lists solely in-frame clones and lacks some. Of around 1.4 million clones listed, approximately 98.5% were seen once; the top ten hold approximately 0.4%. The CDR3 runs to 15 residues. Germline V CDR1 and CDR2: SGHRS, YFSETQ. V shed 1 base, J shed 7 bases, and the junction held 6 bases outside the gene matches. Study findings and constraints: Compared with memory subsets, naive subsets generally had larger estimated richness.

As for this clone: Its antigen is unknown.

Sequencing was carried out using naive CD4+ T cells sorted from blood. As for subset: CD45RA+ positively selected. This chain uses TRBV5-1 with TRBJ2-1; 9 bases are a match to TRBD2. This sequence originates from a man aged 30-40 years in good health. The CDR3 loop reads CASSLFSGRGNEQFF. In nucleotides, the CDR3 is TGCGCCAGCAGCTTGTTTAGCGGGAGAGGGAATGAGCAGTTCTTC. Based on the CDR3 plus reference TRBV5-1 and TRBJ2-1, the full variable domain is KAGVTQTPRYLIKTRGQQVTLSCSPISGHRSVSWYQQTPGQGLQFLFEYFSETQRNKGNFPGRFSGRQFSNSRSEMNVSTLELGDSALYLCASSLFSGRGNEQFFGPGTRLTVL.